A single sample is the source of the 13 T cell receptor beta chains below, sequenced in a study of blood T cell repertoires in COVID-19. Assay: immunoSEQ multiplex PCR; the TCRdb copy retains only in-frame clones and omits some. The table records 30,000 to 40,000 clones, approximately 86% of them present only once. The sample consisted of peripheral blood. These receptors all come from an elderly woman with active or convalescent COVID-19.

The CDR3 nucleotides read TGTGCCAGCAGTTACCAGGGGGCCCTTAACACAGATACGCAGTATTTT. It encodes CASSYQGALNTDTQYF. V gene TRBV7-9 combines with J gene TRBJ2-3, with 8 positions matching TRBD1. CDR1 is SEHNR, CDR2 FQNEAQ, per germline (reference sequence). The V and J ends lost 6 bases and 2 bases, in that order; junction bases with no gene match: 10. This CDR3 is built from 16 residues.

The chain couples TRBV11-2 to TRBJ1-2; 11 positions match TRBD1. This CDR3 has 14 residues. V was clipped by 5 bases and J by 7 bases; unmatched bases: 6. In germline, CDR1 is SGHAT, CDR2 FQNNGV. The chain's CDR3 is CASSRGGTGGGYTF. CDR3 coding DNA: TGTGCCAGCAGCCGTGGAGGGACAGGGGGTGGCTACACCTTC.

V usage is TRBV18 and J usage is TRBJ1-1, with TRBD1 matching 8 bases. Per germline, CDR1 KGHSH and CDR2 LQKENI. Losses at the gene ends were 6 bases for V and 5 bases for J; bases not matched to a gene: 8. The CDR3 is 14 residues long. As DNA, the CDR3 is TGTGCCAGCTCCCCTGGACAGGGTCTTACTGAAGCTTTCTTT. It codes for CASSPGQGLTEAFF. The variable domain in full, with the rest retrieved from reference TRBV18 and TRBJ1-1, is NAGVMQNPRHLVRRRGQEARLRCSPMKGHSHVYWYRQLPEEGLKFMVYLQKENIIDESGMPKERFSAEFPKEGPSILRIQQVVRGDSAAYFCASSPGQGLTEAFFGQGTRLTVV.

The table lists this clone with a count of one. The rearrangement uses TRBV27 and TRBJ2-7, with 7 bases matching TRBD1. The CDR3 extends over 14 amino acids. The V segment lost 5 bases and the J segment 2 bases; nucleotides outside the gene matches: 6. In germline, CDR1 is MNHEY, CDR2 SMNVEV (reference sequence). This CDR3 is CASSHLGQPYEQYF. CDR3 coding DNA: TGTGCCAGCAGTCACCTGGGACAGCCCTACGAGCAGTACTTC.

CDR3 protein: CATSRVTGGRETQYF. The CDR3 DNA follows: TGTGCCACCAGCAGAGTCACAGGGGGGCGCGAGACCCAGTACTTC. The chain couples TRBV15 to TRBJ2-5, with 8 positions matching TRBD1. CDR1 LNHNV and CDR2 YYDKDF come from the germline V gene (reference sequence). The junction had 6 bases not matched to a gene; V was cut back by 1 base and J by 5 bases. This CDR3 comprises 15 residues.

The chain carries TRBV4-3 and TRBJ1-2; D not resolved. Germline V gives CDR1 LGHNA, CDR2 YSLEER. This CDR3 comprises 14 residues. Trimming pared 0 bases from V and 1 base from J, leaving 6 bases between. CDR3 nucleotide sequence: TGCGCCAGCAGCCAAGATCACAGTAACTATGGCTACACCTTC. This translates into CASSQDHSNYGYTF.

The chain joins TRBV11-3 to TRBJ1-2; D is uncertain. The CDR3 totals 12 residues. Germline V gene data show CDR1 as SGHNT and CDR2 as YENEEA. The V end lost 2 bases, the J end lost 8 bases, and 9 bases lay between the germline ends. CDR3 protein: CASSLTVLGYTF. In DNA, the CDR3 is TGTGCCAGCAGCTTAACGGTGCTCGGCTACACCTTC.

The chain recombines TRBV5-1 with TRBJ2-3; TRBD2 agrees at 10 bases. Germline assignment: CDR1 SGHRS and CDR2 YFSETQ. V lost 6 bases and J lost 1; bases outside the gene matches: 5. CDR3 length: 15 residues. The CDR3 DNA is TGCGCCAGCAACCCGAGCGGGGGGGGCACAGATACGCAGTATTTT. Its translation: CASNPSGGGTDTQYF.

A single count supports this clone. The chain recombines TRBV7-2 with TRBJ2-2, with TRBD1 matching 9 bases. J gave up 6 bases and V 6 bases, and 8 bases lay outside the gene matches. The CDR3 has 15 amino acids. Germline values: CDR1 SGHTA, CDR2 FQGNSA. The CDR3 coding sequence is TGTGCCAGCAGGTCCGGGACAGGGTCAGCCGGGGAGCTGTTTTTT. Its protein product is CASRSGTGSAGELFF. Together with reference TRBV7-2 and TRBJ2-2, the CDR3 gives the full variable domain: GAGVSQSPSNKVTEKGKDVELRCDPISGHTALYWYRQSLGQGLEFLIYFQGNSAPDKSGLPSDRFSAERTGGSVSTLTIQRTQQEDSAVYLCASRSGTGSAGELFFGEGSRLTVL.

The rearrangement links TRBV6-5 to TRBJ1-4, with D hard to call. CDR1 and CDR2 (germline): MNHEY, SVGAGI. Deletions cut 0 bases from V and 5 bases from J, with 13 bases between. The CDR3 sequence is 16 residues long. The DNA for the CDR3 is TGTGCCAGCAGTTACTCGCGGGCCAGGAAAAATGAAAAACTGTTTTTT. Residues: CASSYSRARKNEKLFF.

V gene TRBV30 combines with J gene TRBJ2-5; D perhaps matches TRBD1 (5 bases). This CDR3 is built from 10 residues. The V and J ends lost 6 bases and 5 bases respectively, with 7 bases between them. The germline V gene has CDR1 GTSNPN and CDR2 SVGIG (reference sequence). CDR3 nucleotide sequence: TGTGCCTGTTCAGGGGAGACCCAGTACTTC. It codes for CACSGETQYF.

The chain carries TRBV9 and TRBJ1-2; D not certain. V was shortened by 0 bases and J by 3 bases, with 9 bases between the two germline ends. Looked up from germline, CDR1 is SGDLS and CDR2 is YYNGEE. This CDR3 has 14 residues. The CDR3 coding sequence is TGTGCCAGCAGCGTAGATCGGGGTGACTATGGCTACACCTTC. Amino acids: CASSVDRGDYGYTF.

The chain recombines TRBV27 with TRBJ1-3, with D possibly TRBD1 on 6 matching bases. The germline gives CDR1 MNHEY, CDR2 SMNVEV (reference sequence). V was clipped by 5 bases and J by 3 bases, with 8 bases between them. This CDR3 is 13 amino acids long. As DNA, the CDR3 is TGTGCCAGCAGTGACAGGCGTGGAAACACCATATATTTT. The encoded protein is CASSDRRGNTIYF.